This TCR beta chain was profiled in a study of cytomegalovirus exposure and HLA in healthy donors. Primers included in the PCR were 60 Vbeta and 13 Jbeta primers. Assay: immunoSEQ multiplex PCR; the TCRdb copy retains only in-frame clones and omits some. The sample has about 100,000 clones; around 80% are singletons. The germline gives CDR1 MNHEY, CDR2 SMNVEV (reference sequence). With 6 bases removed from V and 1 base from J, the gap between germline ends came to 6 bases. The CDR3 extends over 12 amino acids. The chain combines TRBV27 with TRBJ1-1, with unresolved D. The receptor was derived from a woman in her forties or fifties in good health and CMV-seropositive. Source material: PBMCs. In DNA, the CDR3 is TGTGCCAGCAGCAACAGGAACACTGAAGCTTTCTTT. Amino acids: CASSNRNTEAFF.